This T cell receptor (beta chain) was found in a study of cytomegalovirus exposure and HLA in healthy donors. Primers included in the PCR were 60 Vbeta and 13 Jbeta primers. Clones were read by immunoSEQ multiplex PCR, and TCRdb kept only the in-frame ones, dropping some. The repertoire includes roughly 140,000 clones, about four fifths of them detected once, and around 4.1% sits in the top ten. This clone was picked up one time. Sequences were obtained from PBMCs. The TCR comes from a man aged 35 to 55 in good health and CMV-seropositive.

The CDR3: CAWREHGRTEAFF. CDR3 DNA: TGTGCCTGGAGGGAACATGGGAGAACTGAAGCTTTCTTT. The chain recombines TRBV30 with TRBJ1-1, with no clear D. This CDR3 has 13 residues. CDR1 is GTSNPN, CDR2 SVGIG, per germline (reference sequence). V was clipped by 3 bases and J by 5 bases, with 13 bases between them.